This is a list of T cell receptor beta chains from one sample in a study of T cells in Graves' hyperthyroidism and ophthalmopathy. MiXCR, run by TCRdb on the multiplex PCR reads, gives a single entry per CDR3 protein. In the table there are hundreds of thousands of distinct CDR3 sequences, 12% to 15% of which are singletons. The sample comprised blood. All receptors come from a woman under 30 with Graves' hyperthyroidism. Both conserved end residues are part of each CDR3. A D gene is named only where the DNA matches it firmly. Clone size is stated in some rows and not others, as once, few, many or a class when expanded.

CDR3 DNA	CDR3 protein	clone size	D gene	V gene	J gene
TGTGCCACCGCCCGGGACAGCGGTGCCACTGAAGCTTTCTTT	CATARDSGATEAFF	many	TRBD1	TRBV24-1	TRBJ1-1
TGTGCCTGGAATCCCGGACAGGGTTGGGAAAAACTGTTTTTT	CAWNPGQGWEKLFF	many	TRBD1	TRBV30	TRBJ1-4
TGTGCCAGCAGTTTTAAGGGGCGGCATCAGCCCCAGCATTTT	CASSFKGRHQPQHF	many	NA	TRBV12-3/TRBV12-4	TRBJ1-5
TGTGCCAGCAGCCACGGACAGGGTGCAACTAATGAAAAACTGTTTTTT	CASSHGQGATNEKLFF	NA	TRBD1	TRBV11-2	TRBJ1-4
TGTGCCAGCAGCCCCGGGACGTTGGCTCGCAATGAGCAGTTCTTC	CASSPGTLARNEQFF	few	NA	TRBV4-2	TRBJ2-1
TGTGCCAGCAGTTTATCGGAACAGGGGGGTCGGTACTTC	CASSLSEQGGRYF	NA	TRBD1	TRBV27	TRBJ2-4
TGTGCCAGCAGGACTAGCGAGAACACCGGGGAGCTGTTTTTT	CASRTSENTGELFF	few	TRBD2	TRBV12-3/TRBV12-4	TRBJ2-2
TGTGCCAGCAGTCCCCAGACAGGGTTGAATCAGCCCCAGCATTTT	CASSPQTGLNQPQHF	few	TRBD1	TRBV28	TRBJ1-5
TGTGCCAGCAGCCCGGGACTAGTTAGAGGCGAGCAGTACTTC	CASSPGLVRGEQYF	many	TRBD2	TRBV3-1	TRBJ2-7
TGCGCCAGCAGTGAGTCTCCCCGGGGGCTCGAGCAGTTCTTC	CASSESPRGLEQFF	NA	NA	TRBV10-2	TRBJ2-1
TGTGCCAGCAGCTTAGAGGCGGGAACTAGCTCCTACGAGCAGTACTTC	CASSLEAGTSSYEQYF	few	NA	TRBV7-8	TRBJ2-7
TGTGCCAGCAGCTTACCGGGAAACTACAATGAGCAGTTCTTC	CASSLPGNYNEQFF	NA	NA	TRBV7-2	TRBJ2-1
TGTGCCAGCAGCACCCGACCGGGGGACAATGAGCAGTTCTTC	CASSTRPGDNEQFF	few	NA	TRBV7-9	TRBJ2-1
TGCGCCAGCAGCCAAGAGCCCGGGGGCGGTCAGCCCCAGCATTTT	CASSQEPGGGQPQHF	NA	NA	TRBV4-1	TRBJ1-5
TGTGCCAGCAGCCCAGAGGATGTATGGGGACCGAACGACACCGGGGAGCTGTTTTTT	CASSPEDVWGPNDTGELFF	many	NA	TRBV12-3/TRBV12-4	TRBJ2-2
TGCAGCGCCCGAAGGAATGAAGCTTTCTTT	CSARRNEAFF	many	NA	TRBV29-1	TRBJ1-1
TGTGCCTGGAGTGTTACCAGCGGAGGATACAATGAGCAGTTCTTC	CAWSVTSGGYNEQFF	NA	NA	TRBV30	TRBJ2-1
TGTGCCAGCAGTGAATACGGCAGCAATCAGCCCCAGCATTTT	CASSEYGSNQPQHF	many	NA	TRBV6-1	TRBJ1-5
TGTGCCACCAGTGACCACAGGGGGAATCAGCCCCAGCATTTT	CATSDHRGNQPQHF	few	TRBD1	TRBV24-1	TRBJ1-5
TGTGCCAGCAGCTTGTCGGGGGCGACAGAGACCCAGTACTTC	CASSLSGATETQYF	NA	NA	TRBV7-2	TRBJ2-5
TGTGGAACAGGGAACCTAGCGGGAAACAATGAGCAGTTCTTC	CGTGNLAGNNEQFF	NA	TRBD2	TRBV7-9	TRBJ2-1
TGTGCCATCAGGTCCGGGACAGGGGGTGCGTACTTC	CAIRSGTGGAYF	NA	TRBD1	TRBV10-3	TRBJ2-5
TGCGCCAGCAGCCAGGGGGAGCGGGAGATTCATACGCAGTATTTT	CASSQGEREIHTQYF	few	TRBD2	TRBV4-1	TRBJ2-3
TGTGCCAGCAGCCCTAGGGGGGGGAGGGGTGAGCAGTTCTTC	CASSPRGGRGEQFF	many	NA	TRBV11-2	TRBJ2-1
TGTGCCAGCAGCTTTAGCGGGAGGGGAACCGGGGAGCTGTTTTTT	CASSFSGRGTGELFF	NA	TRBD2	TRBV7-3	TRBJ2-2
TGTGCCAGCAGTGTACAGGATTACGAGCAGTACTTC	CASSVQDYEQYF	few	NA	TRBV2	TRBJ2-7
TGTGCCAGCACCCTACGGATGAACACTGAAGCTTTCTTT	CASTLRMNTEAFF	NA	NA	TRBV28	TRBJ1-1
TGTGCCAGCAGCCCCCGGGCAGGCTTTCTCTATGGCTACACCTTC	CASSPRAGFLYGYTF	many	NA	TRBV3-1	TRBJ1-2
TGTGCCAGCAGCTTCCATTGGGGGAACACCGGGGAGCTGTTTTTT	CASSFHWGNTGELFF	NA	NA	TRBV7-2	TRBJ2-2
TGTGCCACCAGCTCCTCCTACAATGAGCAGTTCTTC	CATSSSYNEQFF	many	NA	TRBV24-1	TRBJ2-1
TGTGCCAGCAGTTTATTAGCGTACACTGAAGCTTTCTTT	CASSLLAYTEAFF	NA	NA	TRBV28	TRBJ1-1
TGTGCCTGGACGGGACGGAGCTCCTACAATGAGCAGTTCTTC	CAWTGRSSYNEQFF	many	NA	TRBV30	TRBJ2-1
TGTGCCAGCAGCTACAGGGGAGCGGGGGAATGGGTAGCTTTCTTT	CASSYRGAGEWVAFF	few	TRBD1	TRBV5-6	TRBJ1-1
TGCAGCGTTGAAGGACAGGGGGAGATCAGGGCGCAGTATTTT	CSVEGQGEIRAQYF	many	TRBD1	TRBV29-1	TRBJ2-3
TGTGCCAGCTCAACGGCGACGATAGCACCCCTCCACTTT	CASSTATIAPLHF	many	NA	TRBV18	TRBJ1-6
TGCAGCGTTGACCCCTGGGCAGGGGGCGAGTGGTACACTGAAGCTTTCTTC	CSVDPWAGGEWYTEAFF	NA	TRBD1	TRBV29-1	TRBJ1-1
TGTGCCAGCAGCCCCTACTCCTACAATGAGCAGTTCTTC	CASSPYSYNEQFF	many	NA	TRBV3-1	TRBJ2-1
TGTGCCAGCAGTTTTTCATCAGGAGCTAACTATGGCTACACCTTC	CASSFSSGANYGYTF	many	NA	TRBV27	TRBJ1-2
TGTGCCAGCAGCTTAACCCCCGGACCTGCCGCGGGTCCAGATACGCAGTATTTT	CASSLTPGPAAGPDTQYF	many	NA	TRBV7-2	TRBJ2-3
TGCAGCGTCCAGGGGACAGGAAACACCATATATTTT	CSVQGTGNTIYF	NA	NA	TRBV29-1	TRBJ1-3
TGTGCCAGCAGCTTCGGACTAGCGGGACCTCAAGAGACCCAGTACTTC	CASSFGLAGPQETQYF	many	TRBD2	TRBV11-2	TRBJ2-5
TGTGCCAGCAGCCAAAGGTGGGACAGACGGACAGAAAAACTGTTTTTT	CASSQRWDRRTEKLFF	many	TRBD1	TRBV3-1	TRBJ1-4
TGCGCCAGCAGTTGGAGGACTAGCGGGGGGGCAAATGAGCAGTTCTTC	CASSWRTSGGANEQFF	many	TRBD2	TRBV5-1	TRBJ2-1
TGTGCCAGCAGCCACGGACTAGCGGGAGTTGAAGATACGCAGTATTTT	CASSHGLAGVEDTQYF	NA	TRBD2	TRBV27	TRBJ2-3
TGTGCCAGCAGACCTCTAGGAGTCCACGAGCAGTACTTC	CASRPLGVHEQYF	many	NA	TRBV11-2	TRBJ2-7
TGTGCCAGCGAAGACGAGGGGACCGGACAGGGCTCCTACAATGAGCAGTTCTTC	CASEDEGTGQGSYNEQFF	NA	TRBD1	TRBV25-1	TRBJ2-1
TGTGCCAGCAGTGCAGAAAGTCAAGAGACCCAGTACTTC	CASSAESQETQYF	NA	NA	TRBV2	TRBJ2-5
TGTGCCAGCAGCTTAGGCCAGACGGGGGCGAAATTCTTC	CASSLGQTGAKFF	few	NA	TRBV7-2	TRBJ2-1
TGTGCCAGCAGTTACGTCGCAGGGCTTGAACTGTTTTTT	CASSYVAGLELFF	NA	NA	TRBV6-5	TRBJ1-4